The subject of this entry is one T cell receptor (beta chain). Its recognized antigen is unknown. The junction departs from germline at one end; a sequencing error may be responsible. This entry belongs to a study of blood T cell repertoires in COVID-19 (dated by TCRdb to between 2020 and 2021). Regarding the study in general: Samples covering the acute and convalescent phases of COVID-19 were provided by collaborators in the United States, Italy and Spain. The material from the prospective study consisted of cDNA or gDNA derived from T cells, B-cell-depleted T cells, or PBMCs. Subjects who had been exposed to COVID-19, were actively infected with it, or had recovered from it provided the deeply sampled blood TCRbeta repertoires that made up the dataset. The repertoires were made available in a free public database intended to serve as a resource for research on the immune response to SARS-CoV-2. The samples were drawn from two sources: the first 160 participants of the ongoing ImmuneRACE study, and fewer than 1,500 subjects contributed by 6 global collaborators. Sample metadata almost always included a de-identified subject ID, COVID-19 status, age in years and sex. Where HLA class I and class II types were available, the types were taken from metadata supplied by the sample provider, not from assay-based typing. General study outcomes and caveats: The amount of clinical and demographic metadata varied by source and participant and was provided uncurated.

The immunoSEQ Assay, a bias-controlled multiplex PCR, was used to amplify TCRbeta CDR3 regions from genomic DNA. As for how the authors treated the data: The number of nucleated cells in each sample was estimated by amplification of reference gene primers within the assay. To quantify the absolute abundance of each unique TCRbeta CDR3 rearrangement, sequence reads were collapsed and filtered. Productive Simpson clonality was computed per sample as the square root of Simpson's diversity index over productive rearrangements. TCRdb took this table from immuneACCESS and kept in-frame rearrangements with V and J called. Such tables lack part of the clones; where checked against another copy, unresolved V genes explain under half of the gap, and the rest is unexplained. From that table come the V and J calls and clone size; the DNA was used to work out D and trimming. The sample yields around 290,000 clones; 80% to 95% were counted once. The ten largest clones represent 1% to 1.3% of the sample.

Participants in the prospective study were enrolled through a virtual design, were aged roughly 18 to 100 years, and lived in fewer than 30 United States geographic areas. Cohort assignment in the prospective study relied on participant-reported clinical history from a screening survey and a study questionnaire. ImmuneRACE Cohort 3 recovered participants were defined by two consecutive negative NP/OP PCR tests, healthcare professional clearance, or symptom resolution. Each participant in the prospective study had whole blood, serum and a nasopharyngeal or oropharyngeal swab collected by mobile phlebotomists. Over a roughly 2-month period, participants in the prospective study had the option of providing additional blood draws and questionnaires. Prospective study blood samples were shipped either frozen or at room temperature before DNA extraction. In the germline V gene (reference sequence), CDR1 corresponds to SSHAT and CDR2 to FNYEAQ. The CDR3 runs 18 residues from the cysteine to the phenylalanine. Here the CDR3 DNA is all that survives: 54 bases in frame from base 1.

The sequenced sample consisted of PBMCs or T cells enriched from blood (not recorded which). This TCR came from a woman under 40 who had recovered from COVID-19. Rearrangement joined TRBV7-7 to TRBJ2-5, with 10 central nucleotides matching TRBD2. The CDR3 here reads CASSPGLPGLAFQETQYF. The sequenced DNA is TGTGCTAGCAGCCCCGGACTTCCGGGACTAGCGTTCCAAGAGACCCAGTACTTC.